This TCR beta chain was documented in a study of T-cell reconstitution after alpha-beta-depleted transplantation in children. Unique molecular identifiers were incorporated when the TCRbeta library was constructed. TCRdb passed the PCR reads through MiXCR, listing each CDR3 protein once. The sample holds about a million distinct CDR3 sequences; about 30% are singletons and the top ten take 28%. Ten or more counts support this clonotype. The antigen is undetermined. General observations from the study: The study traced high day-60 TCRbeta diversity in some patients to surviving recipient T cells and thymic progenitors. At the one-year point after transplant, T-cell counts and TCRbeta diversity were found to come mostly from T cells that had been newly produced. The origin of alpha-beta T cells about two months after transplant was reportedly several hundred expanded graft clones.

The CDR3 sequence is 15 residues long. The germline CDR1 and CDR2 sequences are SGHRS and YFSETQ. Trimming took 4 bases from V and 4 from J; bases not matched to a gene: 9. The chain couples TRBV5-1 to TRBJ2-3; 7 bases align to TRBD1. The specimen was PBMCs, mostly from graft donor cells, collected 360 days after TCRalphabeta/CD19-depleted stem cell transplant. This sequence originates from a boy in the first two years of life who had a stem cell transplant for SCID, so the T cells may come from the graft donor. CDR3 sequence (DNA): TGCGCCAGCAGCCCGAACAGGGGATTGGCAGATACGCAGTATTTT. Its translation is CASSPNRGLADTQYF.